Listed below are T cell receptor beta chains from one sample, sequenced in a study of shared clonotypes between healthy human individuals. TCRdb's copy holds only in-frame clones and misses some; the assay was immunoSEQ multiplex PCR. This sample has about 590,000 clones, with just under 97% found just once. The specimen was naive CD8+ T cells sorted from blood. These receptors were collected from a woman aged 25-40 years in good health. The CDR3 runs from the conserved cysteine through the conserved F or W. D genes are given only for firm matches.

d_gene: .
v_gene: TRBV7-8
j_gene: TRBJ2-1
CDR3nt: TGTGCCAGCAGCTTAGAGCCTAGCGCCTACAATGAGCAGTTCTTC
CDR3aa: CASSLEPSAYNEQFF

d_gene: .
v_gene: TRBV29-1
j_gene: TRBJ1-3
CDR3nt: TGCAGCGTTGGTGTCCAGGGGATCGGAAACACCATATATTTT
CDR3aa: CSVGVQGIGNTIYF

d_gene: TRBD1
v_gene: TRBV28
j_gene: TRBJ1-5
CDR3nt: TGTGCCAGCAGTGGGACAGGGACCAATCAGCCCCAGCATTTT
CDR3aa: CASSGTGTNQPQHF

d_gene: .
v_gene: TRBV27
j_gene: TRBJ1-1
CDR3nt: TGTGCCAGTAGGAGTAGGGGCACTGAAGCTTTCTTT
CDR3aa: CASRSRGTEAFF

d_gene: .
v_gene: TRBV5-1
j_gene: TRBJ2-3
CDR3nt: TGCGCCAGCAGCCCGGGCTTGAGGCGAATGACTAGCACAGATACGCAGTATTTT
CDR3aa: CASSPGLRRMTSTDTQYF

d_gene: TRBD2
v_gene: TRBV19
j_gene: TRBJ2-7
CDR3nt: TGTGCCAGTAGTGGGAGGGTTTCCTACGAGCAGTACTTC
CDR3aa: CASSGRVSYEQYF

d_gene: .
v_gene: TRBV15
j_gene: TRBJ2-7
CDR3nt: TGTGCCACCAGCGACAGGGAGGCGACCGAGCAGTACTTC
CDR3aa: CATSDREATEQYF

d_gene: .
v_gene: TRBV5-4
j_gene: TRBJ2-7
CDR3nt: TGTGCCAGCAGCGTACGGGACTCGCCCCAAGAGCAGTACTTC
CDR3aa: CASSVRDSPQEQYF

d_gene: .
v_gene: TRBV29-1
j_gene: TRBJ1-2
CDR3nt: TGCAGCGTTGAAGATTTCCAGGGTCTGAACTATGGCTACACCTTC
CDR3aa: CSVEDFQGLNYGYTF

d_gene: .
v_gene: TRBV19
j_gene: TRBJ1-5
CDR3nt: TGTGCCAGTAGTATCGCGTTCGAGGGGAATCAGCCCCAGCATTTT
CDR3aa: CASSIAFEGNQPQHF

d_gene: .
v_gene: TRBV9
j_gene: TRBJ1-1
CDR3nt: TGTGCCAGCAGCGTAGGCGGGGGTTTGAACACTGAAGCTTTCTTT
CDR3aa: CASSVGGGLNTEAFF

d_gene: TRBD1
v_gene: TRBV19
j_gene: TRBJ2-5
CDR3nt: TGTGCCAGTAGTCCGGACGGACAGGGGCTAGAAGAGACCCAGTACTTC
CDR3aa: CASSPDGQGLEETQYF

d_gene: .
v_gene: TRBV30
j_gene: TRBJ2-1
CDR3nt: TGTGCCGGGCTCTATTTAGGCTCCTACAATGAGCAGTTCTTC
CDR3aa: CAGLYLGSYNEQFF

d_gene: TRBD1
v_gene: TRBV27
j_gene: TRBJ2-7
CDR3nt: TGTGCCAGCAGTTATAAGGGACAGGCCATCTACGAGCAGTACTTC
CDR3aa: CASSYKGQAIYEQYF

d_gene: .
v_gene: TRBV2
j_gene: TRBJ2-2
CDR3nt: TGTGCTTCTCGAGCGGACCCCACCGGGGAGCTGTTTTTT
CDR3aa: CASRADPTGELFF

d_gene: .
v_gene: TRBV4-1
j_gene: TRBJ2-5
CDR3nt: TGCGCCAGCAGCCAACCGGGCGAACAAGAGACCCAGTACTTC
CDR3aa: CASSQPGEQETQYF

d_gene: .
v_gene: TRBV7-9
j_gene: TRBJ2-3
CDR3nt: TGTGCCAGCAGCTTGATAAGACAGAACACAGATACGCAGTATTTT
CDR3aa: CASSLIRQNTDTQYF

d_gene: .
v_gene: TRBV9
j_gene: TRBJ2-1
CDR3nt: TGTGCCAGCAGCGTAGAGGGTAGCGGCGCCTACAATGAGCAGTTCTTC
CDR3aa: CASSVEGSGAYNEQFF

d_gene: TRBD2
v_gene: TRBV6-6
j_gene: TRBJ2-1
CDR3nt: TGTGCCAGCAGTTACCGCGTCGGGAGGGCCTGGAATGAGCAGTTCTTC
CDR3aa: CASSYRVGRAWNEQFF

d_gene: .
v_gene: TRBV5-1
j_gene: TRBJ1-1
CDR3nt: TGCGCCAGCAGCTTGGGTGGCCATTCCAACACTGAAGCTTTCTTT
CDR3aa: CASSLGGHSNTEAFF

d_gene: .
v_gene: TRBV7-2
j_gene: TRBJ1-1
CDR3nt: TGTGCCACCACTTCCGGGCGAGGGGGGACTGAAGCTTTCTTT
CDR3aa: CATTSGRGGTEAFF

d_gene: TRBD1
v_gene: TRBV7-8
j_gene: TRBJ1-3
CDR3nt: TGTGCCAGCAGCTTCATAGTGGGGGACAGGGGAAACACCATATATTTT
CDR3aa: CASSFIVGDRGNTIYF

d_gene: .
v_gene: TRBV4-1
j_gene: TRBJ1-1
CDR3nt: TGCGCCAGCAGCCAAGGTTCAGGCTCGATGAACACTGAAGCTTTCTTT
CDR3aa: CASSQGSGSMNTEAFF

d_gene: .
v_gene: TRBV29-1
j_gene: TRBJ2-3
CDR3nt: TGCAGCGTTCAGGCGGACTCCACAGATACGCAGTATTTT
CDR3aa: CSVQADSTDTQYF

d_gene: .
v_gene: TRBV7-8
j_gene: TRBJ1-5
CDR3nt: TGTGCCAGCAGCCCAGAAAGGGGGTTCGGTCAGCCCCAGCATTTT
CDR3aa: CASSPERGFGQPQHF